This is a list of T cell receptor beta chains from one sample in a study of T cells in Graves' hyperthyroidism and ophthalmopathy. TCRdb passed the multiplex PCR reads through MiXCR, listing each CDR3 protein once. This table has about 420,000 distinct CDR3 sequences, 15% to 17% appearing once. Sequenced sample: blood. The receptors come from a woman aged 18-30 years with Graves' hyperthyroidism. Each CDR3 is given with its conserved first and last residue. The D gene is left open where the match is weak. Clone size appears in some rows only: once, few, many, or a class for an expanded clone.

V gene: TRBV24-1; J gene: TRBJ1-1; clone size: many; D gene: -; CDR3 protein: CATEDSSSTEAFF; CDR3 DNA: TGTGCCACCGAGGACAGTTCATCAACTGAAGCTTTCTTT
V gene: TRBV4-1; J gene: TRBJ2-4; clone size: -; D gene: -; CDR3 protein: CASSQDFSQGSLAKNIQYF; CDR3 DNA: TGCGCCAGCAGCCAAGACTTCTCCCAGGGGAGCCTAGCCAAAAACATTCAGTACTTC
V gene: TRBV19; J gene: TRBJ1-1; clone size: many; D gene: -; CDR3 protein: CASSEQPLFTEAFF; CDR3 DNA: TGTGCCAGTAGTGAACAGCCTTTATTCACTGAAGCTTTCTTT
V gene: TRBV29-1; J gene: TRBJ2-5; clone size: -; D gene: -; CDR3 protein: CSAQMTRWGETQYF; CDR3 DNA: TGCAGCGCCCAGATGACTCGGTGGGGGGAGACCCAGTACTTC
V gene: TRBV9; J gene: TRBJ2-1; clone size: -; D gene: -; CDR3 protein: CASSVGGAGSRNEQFF; CDR3 DNA: TGTGCCAGCAGCGTAGGAGGGGCAGGGAGTAGGAATGAGCAGTTCTTC
V gene: TRBV20-1; J gene: TRBJ2-3; clone size: -; D gene: TRBD2; CDR3 protein: CSAEPDGLAGVDTQYF; CDR3 DNA: TGCAGTGCCGAGCCGGATGGACTAGCGGGGGTAGATACGCAGTATTTT
V gene: TRBV19; J gene: TRBJ1-1; clone size: few; D gene: -; CDR3 protein: CASSERGRSGTEAFF; CDR3 DNA: TGTGCCAGTAGTGAGAGGGGCAGATCGGGCACTGAAGCTTTCTTT
V gene: TRBV6-2/TRBV6-3; J gene: TRBJ2-1; clone size: many; D gene: TRBD2; CDR3 protein: CASSYPTPNGTIQFNEQFF; CDR3 DNA: TGTGCCAGCAGTTACCCGACTCCGAACGGGACTATCCAATTCAATGAGCAGTTCTTC
V gene: TRBV18; J gene: TRBJ2-1; clone size: many; D gene: TRBD1; CDR3 protein: CASSPGGTADYNEQFF; CDR3 DNA: TGTGCCAGCTCACCAGGTGGGACAGCCGACTACAATGAGCAGTTCTTC
V gene: TRBV4-2; J gene: TRBJ1-2; clone size: -; D gene: -; CDR3 protein: CASSRVWTEFRAYGYTF; CDR3 DNA: TGTGCCAGCAGCCGAGTTTGGACCGAATTCAGGGCCTATGGCTACACCTTC
V gene: TRBV28; J gene: TRBJ2-3; clone size: many; D gene: -; CDR3 protein: CASSFLAKWATQYF; CDR3 DNA: TGTGCCAGCAGTTTCTTGGCGAAATGGGCCACGCAGTATTTT
V gene: TRBV4-1; J gene: TRBJ2-2; clone size: -; D gene: TRBD2; CDR3 protein: CASSHQLAGGSTGELFF; CDR3 DNA: TGCGCCAGCAGCCACCAACTAGCGGGAGGATCCACCGGGGAGCTGTTTTTT
V gene: TRBV2; J gene: TRBJ2-3; clone size: -; D gene: TRBD2; CDR3 protein: CASNPQLAGFTDTQYF; CDR3 DNA: TGTGCCAGCAACCCCCAACTAGCGGGATTCACAGATACGCAGTATTTT
V gene: TRBV12-3/TRBV12-4; J gene: TRBJ2-1; clone size: -; D gene: -; CDR3 protein: CTSSLGRNEQFF; CDR3 DNA: TGTACCAGCAGTTTAGGGAGAAATGAGCAGTTCTTC
V gene: TRBV10-3; J gene: TRBJ2-7; clone size: few; D gene: TRBD1; CDR3 protein: CATSMGGTGFYEQYF; CDR3 DNA: TGTGCCACCTCTATGGGCGGGACAGGGTTCTACGAGCAGTACTTC
V gene: TRBV7-9; J gene: TRBJ2-7; clone size: many; D gene: TRBD1; CDR3 protein: CASSRDREYEQYF; CDR3 DNA: TGTGCCAGCAGCAGAGACAGGGAATACGAGCAGTACTTC
V gene: TRBV5-1; J gene: TRBJ2-4; clone size: many; D gene: TRBD1; CDR3 protein: CASSPSQGAERIQYF; CDR3 DNA: TGCGCCAGCAGCCCGTCACAGGGGGCGGAACGCATTCAGTACTTC
V gene: TRBV5-1; J gene: TRBJ1-2; clone size: many; D gene: TRBD1; CDR3 protein: CASSLAGTGSGYTF; CDR3 DNA: TGCGCCAGCAGCTTGGCCGGGACAGGGAGTGGCTACACCTTC
V gene: TRBV27; J gene: TRBJ1-5; clone size: many; D gene: TRBD1; CDR3 protein: CASSPAGGVAQHF; CDR3 DNA: TGTGCCAGCAGTCCGGCAGGGGGCGTCGCCCAGCATTTT
V gene: TRBV7-9; J gene: TRBJ2-1; clone size: many; D gene: -; CDR3 protein: CASSLVGGYNEQFF; CDR3 DNA: TGTGCCAGCAGCTTAGTTGGCGGCTACAATGAGCAGTTCTTC
V gene: TRBV28; J gene: TRBJ1-1; clone size: many; D gene: -; CDR3 protein: CASSLYGRPEAFF; CDR3 DNA: TGTGCCAGCAGTCTCTACGGACGGCCTGAAGCTTTCTTT
V gene: TRBV12-3/TRBV12-4; J gene: TRBJ2-6; clone size: many; D gene: TRBD2; CDR3 protein: CASTRDSAGVSGANVLTF; CDR3 DNA: TGTGCCAGCACCAGAGACTCAGCGGGGGTCTCTGGGGCCAACGTCCTGACTTTC
V gene: TRBV6-2/TRBV6-3; J gene: TRBJ2-5; clone size: many; D gene: -; CDR3 protein: CASSYSGGIQTQYF; CDR3 DNA: TGTGCCAGCAGTTACTCTGGGGGTATTCAGACCCAGTACTTC
V gene: TRBV20-1; J gene: TRBJ1-6; clone size: -; D gene: TRBD1; CDR3 protein: CSVAGSNRGRGSPLHF; CDR3 DNA: TGCAGTGTCGCCGGATCGAACAGGGGGCGGGGTTCACCCCTCCACTTT
V gene: TRBV28; J gene: TRBJ1-2; clone size: many; D gene: -; CDR3 protein: CASRMEDRYGYTF; CDR3 DNA: TGTGCCAGCAGAATGGAGGACAGATATGGCTACACCTTC
V gene: TRBV28; J gene: TRBJ2-5; clone size: many; D gene: -; CDR3 protein: CASARGIQETQYF; CDR3 DNA: TGTGCCAGCGCACGGGGCATCCAGGAGACCCAGTACTTC
V gene: TRBV3-1; J gene: TRBJ2-5; clone size: -; D gene: -; CDR3 protein: CASSQAPTLRETQYF; CDR3 DNA: TGTGCCAGCAGCCAAGCCCCGACCCTACGGGAGACCCAGTACTTC
V gene: TRBV19; J gene: TRBJ2-7; clone size: -; D gene: -; CDR3 protein: CASSIDRERYEQYF; CDR3 DNA: TGTGCCAGTAGTATAGATCGAGAGAGATACGAGCAGTACTTC
V gene: TRBV6-1; J gene: TRBJ2-3; clone size: many; D gene: TRBD2; CDR3 protein: CASIRASGGTDTQYF; CDR3 DNA: TGTGCCAGCATCAGGGCTAGCGGGGGCACAGATACGCAGTATTTT
V gene: TRBV7-9; J gene: TRBJ2-1; clone size: -; D gene: TRBD1; CDR3 protein: CASSWDRGKIAGYNEQFF; CDR3 DNA: TGTGCCAGCAGCTGGGACAGGGGGAAAATAGCAGGATACAATGAGCAGTTCTTC